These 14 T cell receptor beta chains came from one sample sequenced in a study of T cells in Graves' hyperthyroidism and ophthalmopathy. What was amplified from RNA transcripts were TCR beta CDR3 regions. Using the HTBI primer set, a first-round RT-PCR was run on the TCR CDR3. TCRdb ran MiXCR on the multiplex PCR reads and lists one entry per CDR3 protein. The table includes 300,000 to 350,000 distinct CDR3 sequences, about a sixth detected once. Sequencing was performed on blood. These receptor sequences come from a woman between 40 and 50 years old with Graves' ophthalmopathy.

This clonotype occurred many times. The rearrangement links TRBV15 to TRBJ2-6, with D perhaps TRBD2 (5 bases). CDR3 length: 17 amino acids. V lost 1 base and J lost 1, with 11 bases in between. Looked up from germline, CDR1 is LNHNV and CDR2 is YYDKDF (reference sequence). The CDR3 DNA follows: TGTGCCACCAGCAGAGTGTTCGGCGGGTCTGGGGCCAACGTCCTGACTTTC. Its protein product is CATSRVFGGSGANVLTF.

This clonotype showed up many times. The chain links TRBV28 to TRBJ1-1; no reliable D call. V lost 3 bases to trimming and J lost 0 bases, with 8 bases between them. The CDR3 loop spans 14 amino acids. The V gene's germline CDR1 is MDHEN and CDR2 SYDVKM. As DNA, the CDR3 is TGTGCCAGCAGTTTCCAGGACGTGAACACTGAAGCTTTCTTT. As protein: CASSFQDVNTEAFF.

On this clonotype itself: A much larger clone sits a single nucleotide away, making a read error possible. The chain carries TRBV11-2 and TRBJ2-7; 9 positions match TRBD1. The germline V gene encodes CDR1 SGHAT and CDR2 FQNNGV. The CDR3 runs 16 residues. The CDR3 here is CVSSPPTGTGLGRQYF. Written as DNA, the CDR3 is TGTGTCAGCAGCCCCCCCACCGGGACAGGGTTGGGTAGGCAGTACTTC.

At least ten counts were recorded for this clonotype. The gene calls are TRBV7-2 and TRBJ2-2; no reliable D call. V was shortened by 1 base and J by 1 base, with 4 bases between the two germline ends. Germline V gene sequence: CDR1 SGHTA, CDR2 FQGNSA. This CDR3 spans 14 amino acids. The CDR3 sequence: CASSLGWNTGELFF. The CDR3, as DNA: TGTGCCAGCAGCTTAGGTTGGAACACCGGGGAGCTGTTTTTT.

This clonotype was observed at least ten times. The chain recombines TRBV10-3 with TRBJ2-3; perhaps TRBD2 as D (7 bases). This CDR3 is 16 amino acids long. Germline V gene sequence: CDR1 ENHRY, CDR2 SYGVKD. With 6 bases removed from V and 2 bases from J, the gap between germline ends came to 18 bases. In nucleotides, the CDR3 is TGTGCCATCAGAGAAGGGGGGGGATACCTCACAGATACGCAGTATTTT. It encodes CAIREGGGYLTDTQYF.

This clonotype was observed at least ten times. This CDR3 is CASSLIGAYEQYF. CDR3 in DNA: TGTGCCAGCAGCTTGATAGGGGCATACGAGCAGTACTTC. V is TRBV7-9 and J is TRBJ2-7; D may be TRBD1 (5 bases). Trimming pared 3 bases from V and 4 bases from J, leaving 10 bases between. This CDR3 has 13 amino acids. Germline V gene lookup returns CDR1 SEHNR and CDR2 FQNEAQ (reference sequence).

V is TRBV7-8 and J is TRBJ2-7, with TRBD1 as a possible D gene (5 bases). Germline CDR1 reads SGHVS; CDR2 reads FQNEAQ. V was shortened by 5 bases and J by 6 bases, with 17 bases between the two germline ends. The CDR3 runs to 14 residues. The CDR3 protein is CASSPNSGSAEQYF. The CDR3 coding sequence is TGTGCCAGCAGCCCGAACTCAGGGTCTGCCGAGCAGTACTTC.

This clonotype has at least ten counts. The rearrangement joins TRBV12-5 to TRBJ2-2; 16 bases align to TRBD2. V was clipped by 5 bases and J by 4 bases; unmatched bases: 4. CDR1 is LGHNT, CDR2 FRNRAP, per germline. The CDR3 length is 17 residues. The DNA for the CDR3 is TGTGCTAGTGGTCCGGGACTAGCGGGAGGGCTCACCGGGGAGCTGTTTTTT. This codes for CASGPGLAGGLTGELFF.

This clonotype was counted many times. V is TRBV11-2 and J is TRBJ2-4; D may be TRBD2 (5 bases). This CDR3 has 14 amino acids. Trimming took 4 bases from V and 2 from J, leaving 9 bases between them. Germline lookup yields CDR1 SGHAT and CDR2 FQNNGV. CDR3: CASSSGGTKNIQYF. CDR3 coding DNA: TGTGCCAGCAGCTCCGGAGGTACCAAAAACATTCAGTACTTC.

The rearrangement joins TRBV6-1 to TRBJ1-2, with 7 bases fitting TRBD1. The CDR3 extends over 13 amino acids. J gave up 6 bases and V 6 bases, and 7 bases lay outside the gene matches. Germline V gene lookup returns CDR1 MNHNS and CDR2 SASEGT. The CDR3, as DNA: TGTGCCAGCAGACGGACAGGTTTTGATGGCTACACCTTC. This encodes CASRRTGFDGYTF.

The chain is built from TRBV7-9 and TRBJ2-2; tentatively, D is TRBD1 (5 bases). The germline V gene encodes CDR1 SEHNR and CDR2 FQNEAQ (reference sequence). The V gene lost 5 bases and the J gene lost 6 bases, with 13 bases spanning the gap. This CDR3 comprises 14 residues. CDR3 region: CASSPDGRAGELFF. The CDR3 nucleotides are TGTGCCAGCAGCCCGGACGGCAGGGCCGGGGAGCTGTTTTTT.

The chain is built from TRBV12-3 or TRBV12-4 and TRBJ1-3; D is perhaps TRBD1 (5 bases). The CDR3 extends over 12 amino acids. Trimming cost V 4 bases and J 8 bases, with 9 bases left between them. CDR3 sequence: CASSSVGDTIYF. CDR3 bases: TGTGCCAGCAGTTCCGTGGGGGACACCATATATTTT.

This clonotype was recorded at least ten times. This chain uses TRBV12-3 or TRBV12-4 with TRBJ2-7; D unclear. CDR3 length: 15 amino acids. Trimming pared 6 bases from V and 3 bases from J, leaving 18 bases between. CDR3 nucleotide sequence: TGTGCCAGCAGCCCCGACCGAGAAGGGTTCTACGAGCAGTACTTC. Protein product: CASSPDREGFYEQYF.

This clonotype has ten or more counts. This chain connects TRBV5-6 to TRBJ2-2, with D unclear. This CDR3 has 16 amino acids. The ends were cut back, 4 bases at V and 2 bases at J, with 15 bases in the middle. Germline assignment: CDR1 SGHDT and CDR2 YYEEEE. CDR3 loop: CASSLPGRLNTGELFF. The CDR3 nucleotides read TGTGCCAGCAGCCTTCCCGGACGCTTAAACACCGGGGAGCTGTTTTTT.